This T cell receptor (beta chain) was captured in a study of Ad26.COV2.S vaccination and SARS-CoV-2 variants (dated by TCRdb to the early 2020s). Study-wide context: Donors in the vaccine arm were drawn from COV1001, a multicentre, randomized, double-blind, placebo-controlled phase I-IIa trial testing Ad26.COV2.S in healthy adults. Participants in the trial were split at random into five groups of five each, receiving low-dose or high-dose Ad26.COV2.S once or twice, or else placebo on both occasions. The TCR-sequenced set comprised approximately 32 samples: some 20 Ad26.COV2.S vaccine recipients, 5 placebo recipients and 8 SARS-CoV-2 convalescent individuals. Ad26.COV2.S was administered intramuscularly at 5 x 10^10 or 1 x 10^11 viral particles, either as a single shot or as two shots given 56 days apart. Throughout the experiments and outcome assessment, investigators stayed blinded to trial group allocation. TCRbeta repertoire sequencing was used to assess the specificity and breadth of SARS-CoV-2-reactive T cell receptors after Ad26.COV2.S vaccination. Study-wide findings and limitations: The authors noted that the TCR breadth and depth analyses may have underestimated total T cell responses. Comparing responses between vaccine doses or regimens was not something the study was powered to do. Compared with placebo recipients, Ad26.COV2.S recipients showed higher spike-specific TCR breadth (P = 0.0014). Comparable non-spike TCR breadth was observed between vaccine and placebo recipients, consistent with only spike being contained in the vaccine. After vaccination, substantial breadth of spike-specific CD8+ and CD4+ T cell responses was reported.

A remark on this clone: Its antigen is unknown. Nothing much larger sits one base from this clone, and base qualities are not available.

The sample's treatment or condition label, in plain terms: around 19 received Ad26.COV2.S at low or high dose, single or two shots; 5 received placebo; per-sample allocation not given. Repertoires of vaccine and placebo recipients were sequenced from samples collected on day 63 after the first injection. Cohort 1b enrolled 20 to 30 adults aged 18-55 years at a single site in Boston, USA, between 29 July and 7 August 2020. Ad26.COV2.S was a replication-incompetent adenovirus type 26 vector expressing a prefusion-stabilized SARS-CoV-2 spike protein from the original Wuhan strain. The CDR3 contains 18 residues, cysteine and phenylalanine counted. CDR3 DNA only is kept here, 54 bases in frame from base 1. From the germline V gene, CDR1 is MGHDK and CDR2 is SYGVNS. V loses 2 bases of germline sequence and J loses 1 base, and the interval between the two ends is 20 bases. The immunoSEQ Assay was used to sequence TCRbeta CDR3 regions. After extraction, genomic DNA underwent amplification by bias-controlled multiplex PCR, followed by high-throughput sequencing. The authors' pipeline ran thus. Collapsing and filtering of sequences were performed to quantify the absolute abundance of each unique TCRbeta CDR3 region. T cell fraction was estimated by normalizing TCRbeta template counts to usable DNA, with usable DNA measured through amplification of reference genes found in all nucleated cells. Repertoire TCRs were annotated as SARS-CoV-2-specific when V gene, CDR3 amino acid sequence and J gene were exactly matched to a known reactive TCR set. The reference SARS-CoV-2 TCR set was obtained from MIRA and was filtered for enrichment in COVID-19-positive ImmuneCODE repertoires, whereby public or cross-reactive TCRs were removed. Using the MIRA antigens, annotated TCRs were further analysed by specific ORF or by position within an ORF. Depth was the summed frequency of annotated unique rearrangements, while breadth was defined as annotated unique rearrangements over total unique productive rearrangements. TCR breadth was compared between groups using two-sided Wilcoxon rank-sum tests. Not all clones reach the TCRdb copy of this immuneACCESS table, which keeps in-frame sequences only. Checked studies attribute under half of the gap to unresolved V genes and leave the rest unexplained. The V and J calls and clone size are taken from that table; D and trimming were inferred from the DNA. The sample table records fewer than 500,000 clones; nearly 90% of these occur just once. The ten top clones hold just over 2.5% of the sample.

The chain was built from TRBV25-1 and TRBJ2-5; tentative D gene TRBD1, with 6 bases matching. The TCR comes from a person between 18 and 65 years old who received the Ad26.COV2.S COVID-19 vaccine or a placebo. Sequences were derived from peripheral blood, sampled in a trial of Ad26.COV2.S vaccine versus placebo. The DNA reads as follows: TGTGCCAGCAGTGAAAGTGCTGGGGGCAAAAGAAGCCAAGAGACCCAGTACTTC. It is translated as CASSESAGGKRSQETQYF.